A selection of T cell receptor beta chains follows, all from one sample in a study of cytomegalovirus exposure and HLA in healthy donors. Produced via immunoSEQ multiplex PCR; TCRdb's table is partial and in-frame only. The table has about 130,000 clones, over 75% seen once. The sample was PBMCs. The origin of the receptors is a man aged 25 to 40 in good health and CMV-seronegative. CDR3s include the opening cysteine and the closing phenylalanine or tryptophan. A D gene is named only where the DNA matches it firmly. Not every row has a clone size; where given, it reads once, few, many or a size class.

v_call	d_call	clone_size	j_call	cdr3_aa	cdr3_nt
TRBV5-6	TRBD1	-	TRBJ1-1	CASRFDRDTEAFF	TGTGCCAGCAGATTTGACAGGGACACTGAAGCTTTCTTT
TRBV2	TRBD1	-	TRBJ2-2	CASSDLVTGKAGELFF	TGTGCCAGCAGTGATCTGGTGACAGGGAAAGCCGGGGAGCTGTTTTTT
TRBV4-2	-	-	TRBJ2-1	CASSQGGMAGFREQFF	TGTGCCAGCAGCCAAGGTGGAATGGCAGGGTTTAGGGAGCAGTTCTTC
TRBV10-2	TRBD2	-	TRBJ2-5	CASKRTAGGETQYF	TGCGCCAGCAAGAGAACAGCGGGGGGAGAGACCCAGTACTTC
TRBV7-9	TRBD1	-	TRBJ1-5	CASSTGQSNQPQHF	TGTGCCAGCAGCACGGGACAGTCCAATCAGCCCCAGCATTTT
TRBV27	TRBD1	-	TRBJ2-7	CASRASRTGGSYEQYF	TGTGCCAGCAGGGCGAGTCGGACAGGGGGCAGTTACGAGCAGTACTTC
TRBV4-3	-	-	TRBJ2-7	CASSQDRQYEQYF	TGCGCCAGCAGCCAAGATCGACAGTACGAGCAGTACTTC
TRBV19	-	-	TRBJ1-5	CASMTGIYNQPQHF	TGTGCCAGTATGACAGGCATCTACAATCAGCCCCAGCATTTT
TRBV6-5	TRBD2	-	TRBJ2-7	CASSPGLAGYEQYF	TGTGCCAGCAGTCCGGGACTAGCGGGTTACGAGCAGTACTTC
TRBV18	-	-	TRBJ2-3	CASSPPLNTDTQYF	TGTGCCAGCTCACCACCGCTAAACACAGATACGCAGTATTTT
TRBV6-1	TRBD1	few	TRBJ2-7	CASRAGQGAYEQYF	TGTGCCAGCAGGGCGGGACAGGGAGCCTACGAGCAGTACTTC
TRBV25-1	-	-	TRBJ2-7	CASSESYEQYF	TGTGCCAGCAGTGAGTCTTACGAGCAGTACTTC
TRBV5-1	TRBD2	once	TRBJ2-1	CASSQLAGGLDNEQFF	TGCGCCAGCAGCCAGCTAGCGGGAGGGTTGGACAATGAGCAGTTCTTC
TRBV7-9	-	-	TRBJ1-1	CASSLSRGDGTEAFF	TGTGCCAGCAGCTTATCCCGCGGGGATGGAACTGAAGCTTTCTTT
TRBV2	TRBD1	few	TRBJ1-6	CASSETGAPLHF	TGTGCCAGCAGTGAAACAGGGGCACCCCTCCACTTT